Listed below are T cell receptor beta chains from one sample, sequenced in a study of a mutant IDH1 vaccine in newly diagnosed glioma. Using immunoSEQ multiplex PCR, the repertoire was profiled, and TCRdb retains in-frame clones only, with some absent. The sample has tens of thousands of clones; 70% to 90% are singletons. This sample comprised PBMCs, obtained from a glioma patient treated with radiotherapy, temozolomide or both. The receptors were gathered from a woman in her 40s with glioma. Both conserved end residues are part of each CDR3. A D gene is named only where the DNA matches it firmly. Not all rows give a size; the values are once, few, many and, for expanded clones, a class.

clone_size: -; v_call: TRBV5-4; j_call: TRBJ1-1; d_call: TRBD1; cdr3_nt: TGTGCCCTCAAGGAAAGGAACAGGGGGCAAAAAAGCACTGAAGCTTTCTTT; cdr3_aa: CALKERNRGQKSTEAFF
clone_size: once; v_call: TRBV27; j_call: TRBJ2-1; d_call: -; cdr3_nt: TGTGCCAGCAGTTTATCTAGTCGATACGATAATGAGCAGTTCTTC; cdr3_aa: CASSLSSRYDNEQFF
clone_size: -; v_call: TRBV5-4; j_call: TRBJ1-2; d_call: -; cdr3_nt: TGTGCCAGCAGCTTGGGGGGGGGAGTTGGCTACACCTTC; cdr3_aa: CASSLGGGVGYTF
clone_size: -; v_call: TRBV10-2; j_call: TRBJ2-5; d_call: -; cdr3_nt: TGCGCCAGCAGTGATCAAGAGACCCAGTACTTC; cdr3_aa: CASSDQETQYF
clone_size: -; v_call: TRBV11-1; j_call: TRBJ2-1; d_call: -; cdr3_nt: TGTGCCAGCAGCTACGAAAGCCCCCGCTCCTACAATGAGCAGTTCTTC; cdr3_aa: CASSYESPRSYNEQFF
clone_size: -; v_call: TRBV7-9; j_call: TRBJ2-5; d_call: -; cdr3_nt: TGTGCCAGCAGCTTAGGAGCCCTCGGACTAGGGGGAGAGACCCAGTACTTC; cdr3_aa: CASSLGALGLGGETQYF
clone_size: -; v_call: TRBV6-5; j_call: TRBJ2-6; d_call: -; cdr3_nt: TGTGCCAGCAGTTACCGCCTCTCTGGGGCCAACGTCCTGACTTTC; cdr3_aa: CASSYRLSGANVLTF
clone_size: -; v_call: TRBV4-3; j_call: TRBJ2-5; d_call: TRBD1; cdr3_nt: TGCGCCAGCAGCCAAGATATAATGACAGGGAAAGAGACCCAGTACTTC; cdr3_aa: CASSQDIMTGKETQYF
clone_size: -; v_call: TRBV5-1; j_call: TRBJ1-4; d_call: -; cdr3_nt: TGCGCCAGCACCCCTGTTGGTGAAACTAATGAAAAACTGTTTTTT; cdr3_aa: CASTPVGETNEKLFF
clone_size: -; v_call: TRBV7-8; j_call: TRBJ1-5; d_call: -; cdr3_nt: TGTGCCAGCAGCTTAGCGGACCGGGGCCAGCCCCAGCATTTT; cdr3_aa: CASSLADRGQPQHF
clone_size: -; v_call: TRBV15; j_call: TRBJ2-7; d_call: TRBD1; cdr3_nt: TGTGCCACCAGGAAACAGGGACAGGGGGTTTACGAGCAGTACTTC; cdr3_aa: CATRKQGQGVYEQYF
clone_size: -; v_call: TRBV5-1; j_call: TRBJ1-1; d_call: -; cdr3_nt: TGCGCCAGCAGCTCCAGTGGGATCAACACTGAAGCTTTCTTT; cdr3_aa: CASSSSGINTEAFF
clone_size: -; v_call: TRBV7-8; j_call: TRBJ2-7; d_call: TRBD2; cdr3_nt: TGTGCCAGCAGCGGACTAGCGGGGACCTACGAGCAGTACTTC; cdr3_aa: CASSGLAGTYEQYF
clone_size: -; v_call: TRBV10-3; j_call: TRBJ2-7; d_call: TRBD2; cdr3_nt: TGTGCCATCAGTGAGCTCGAAGCGGGGGCTACCTACGAGCAGTACTTC; cdr3_aa: CAISELEAGATYEQYF
clone_size: -; v_call: TRBV6-1; j_call: TRBJ2-4; d_call: -; cdr3_nt: TGTGCCAGCAGTGAAGTAGCTTGGGCGGGCCTTAGACAATCACAATTAGCCAAAAACATTCAGTACTTC; cdr3_aa: CASSEVAWAGLRQSQLAKNIQYF
clone_size: -; v_call: TRBV27; j_call: TRBJ2-7; d_call: -; cdr3_nt: TGTGCCAGCAGTTTATCTGGTAGTAGCGTTGCCTACGAGCAGTACTTC; cdr3_aa: CASSLSGSSVAYEQYF
clone_size: -; v_call: TRBV4-2; j_call: TRBJ2-7; d_call: TRBD1; cdr3_nt: TGTGCCAGCAGAAGGGGACAGGGACCTTTGTACGAGCAGTACTTC; cdr3_aa: CASRRGQGPLYEQYF
clone_size: -; v_call: TRBV10-1; j_call: TRBJ1-1; d_call: TRBD1; cdr3_nt: TGCGCCAGCAGTAACCTCGGACAGGGGCCGAACACTGAAGCTTTCTTT; cdr3_aa: CASSNLGQGPNTEAFF
clone_size: -; v_call: TRBV7-9; j_call: TRBJ1-6; d_call: TRBD1; cdr3_nt: TGTGCCAGCAGCCGACAGGGCGAGAGGGGTTCACCCCTCCACTTT; cdr3_aa: CASSRQGERGSPLHF
clone_size: -; v_call: TRBV4-2; j_call: TRBJ2-7; d_call: -; cdr3_nt: TGTGCCAGCAGCCAAGATGGCGGCGCAAACTACGAGCAGTACTTC; cdr3_aa: CASSQDGGANYEQYF
clone_size: -; v_call: TRBV19; j_call: TRBJ2-4; d_call: -; cdr3_nt: TGTGCCAGTAGTCCGTACAGGGAAAACATTCAGTACTTC; cdr3_aa: CASSPYRENIQYF
clone_size: -; v_call: TRBV14; j_call: TRBJ2-3; d_call: -; cdr3_nt: TGTGCCAGCAGCCAAAGGTCGGGCCTCGATACGCAGTATTTT; cdr3_aa: CASSQRSGLDTQYF